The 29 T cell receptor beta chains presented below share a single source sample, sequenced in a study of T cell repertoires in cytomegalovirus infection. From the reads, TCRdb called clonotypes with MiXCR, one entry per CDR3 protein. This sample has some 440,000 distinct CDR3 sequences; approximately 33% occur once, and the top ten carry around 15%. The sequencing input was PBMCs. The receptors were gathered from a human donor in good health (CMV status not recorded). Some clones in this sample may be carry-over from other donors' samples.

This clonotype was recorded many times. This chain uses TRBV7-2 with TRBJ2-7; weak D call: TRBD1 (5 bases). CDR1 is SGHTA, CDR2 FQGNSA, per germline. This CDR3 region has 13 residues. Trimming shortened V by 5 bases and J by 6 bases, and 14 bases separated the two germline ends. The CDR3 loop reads CASSRRVRGEQYF. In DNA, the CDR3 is TGTGCCAGCAGCCGCAGGGTTCGAGGCGAGCAGTACTTC. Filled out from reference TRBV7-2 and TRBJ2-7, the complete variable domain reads GAGVSQSPSNKVTEKGKDVELRCDPISGHTALYWYRQSLGQGLEFLIYFQGNSAPDKSGLPSDRFSAERTGGSVSTLTIQRTQQEDSAVYLCASSRRVRGEQYFGPGTRLTVT.

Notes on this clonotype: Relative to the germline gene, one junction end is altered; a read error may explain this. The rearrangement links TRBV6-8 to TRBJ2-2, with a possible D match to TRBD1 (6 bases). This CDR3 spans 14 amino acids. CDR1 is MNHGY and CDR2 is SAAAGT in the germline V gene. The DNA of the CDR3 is TGTGCCAGCAATTACAGGCAGGGGACCGGGGAGCTGTTTTTT. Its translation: CASNYRQGTGELFF.

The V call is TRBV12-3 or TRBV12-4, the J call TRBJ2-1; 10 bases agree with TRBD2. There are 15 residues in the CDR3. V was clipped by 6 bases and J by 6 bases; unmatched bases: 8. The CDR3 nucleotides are TGTGCCAGCAGGATAGCGGGGGGCACTCTCAATGAGCAGTTCTTC. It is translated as CASRIAGGTLNEQFF.

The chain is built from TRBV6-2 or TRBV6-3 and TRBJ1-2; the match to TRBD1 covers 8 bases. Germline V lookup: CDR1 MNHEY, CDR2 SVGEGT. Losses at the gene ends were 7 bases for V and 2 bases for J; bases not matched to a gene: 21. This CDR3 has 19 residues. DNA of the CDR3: TGTGCCAGCATGTCCTTCGCCTACTCCGGACAGGGAGGCAACTATGGCTACACCTTC. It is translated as CASMSFAYSGQGGNYGYTF.

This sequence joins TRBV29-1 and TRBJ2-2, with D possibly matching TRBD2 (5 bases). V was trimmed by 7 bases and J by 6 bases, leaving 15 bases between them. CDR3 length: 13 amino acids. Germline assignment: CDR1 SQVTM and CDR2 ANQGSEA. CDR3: CSALIKGAGELFF. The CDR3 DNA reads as TGCAGCGCCCTAATCAAGGGAGCCGGGGAGCTGTTTTTT.

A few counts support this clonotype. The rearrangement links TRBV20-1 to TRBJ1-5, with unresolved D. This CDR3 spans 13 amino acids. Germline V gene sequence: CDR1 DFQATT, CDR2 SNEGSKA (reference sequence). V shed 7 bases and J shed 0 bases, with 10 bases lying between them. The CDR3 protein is CSGGRDSNQPQHF. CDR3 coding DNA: TGCAGTGGAGGACGGGATAGCAATCAGCCCCAGCATTTT.

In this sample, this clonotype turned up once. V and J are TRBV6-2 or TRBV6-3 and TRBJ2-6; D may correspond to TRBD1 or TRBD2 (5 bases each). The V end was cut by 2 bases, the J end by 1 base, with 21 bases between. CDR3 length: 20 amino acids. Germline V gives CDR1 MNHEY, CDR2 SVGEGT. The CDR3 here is CASSYQVGAGFPSGANVLTF. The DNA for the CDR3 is TGTGCCAGCAGTTACCAGGTCGGGGCAGGATTCCCTTCTGGGGCCAACGTCCTGACTTTC.

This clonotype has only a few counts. CDR3 protein: CASSFHVQGQYYGYTF. For the CDR3, the DNA is TGTGCCAGCAGTTTTCATGTCCAGGGACAATACTATGGCTACACCTTC. The genes are TRBV28 and TRBJ1-2; TRBD1 might be the D (6 bases). The germline V and J ends were trimmed by 3 bases and 3 bases, with 17 bases remaining between them. This CDR3 comprises 16 residues. Germline-derived CDR1 and CDR2 are MDHEN and SYDVKM.

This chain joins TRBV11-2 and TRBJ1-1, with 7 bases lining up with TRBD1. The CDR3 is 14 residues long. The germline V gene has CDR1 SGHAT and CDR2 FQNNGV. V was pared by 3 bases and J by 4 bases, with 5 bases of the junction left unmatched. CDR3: CASSFGQEGTEAFF. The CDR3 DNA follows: TGTGCCAGCAGCTTCGGACAGGAAGGCACTGAAGCTTTCTTT. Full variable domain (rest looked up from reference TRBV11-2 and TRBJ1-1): EAGVAQSPRYKIIEKRQSVAFWCNPISGHATLYWYQQILGQGPKLLIQFQNNGVVDDSQLPKDRFSAERLKGVDSTLKIQPAKLEDSAVYLCASSFGQEGTEAFFGQGTRLTVV.

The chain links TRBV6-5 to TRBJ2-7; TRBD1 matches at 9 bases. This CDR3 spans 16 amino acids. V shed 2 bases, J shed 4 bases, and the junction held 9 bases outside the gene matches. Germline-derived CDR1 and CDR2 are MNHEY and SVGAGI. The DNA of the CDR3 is TGTGCCAGCAGTTACAGTCCTAGGGGGACAGGGTACGAGCAGTACTTC. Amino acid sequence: CASSYSPRGTGYEQYF.

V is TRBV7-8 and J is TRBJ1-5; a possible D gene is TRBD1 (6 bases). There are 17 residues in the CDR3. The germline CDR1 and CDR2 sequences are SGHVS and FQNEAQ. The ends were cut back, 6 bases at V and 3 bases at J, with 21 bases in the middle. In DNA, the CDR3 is TGTGCCAGCAGTCCGAGTAGGGGGGTATATATCAATCAGCCCCAGCATTTT. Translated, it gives CASSPSRGVYINQPQHF.

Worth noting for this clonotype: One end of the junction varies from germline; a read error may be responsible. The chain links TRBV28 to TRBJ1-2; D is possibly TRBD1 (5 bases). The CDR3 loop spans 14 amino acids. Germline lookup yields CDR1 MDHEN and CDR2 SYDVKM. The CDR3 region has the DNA TGTGCCAGCAGATGGGGCAGAGGAAACTATGTCTACACCTTC. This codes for CASRWGRGNYVYTF.

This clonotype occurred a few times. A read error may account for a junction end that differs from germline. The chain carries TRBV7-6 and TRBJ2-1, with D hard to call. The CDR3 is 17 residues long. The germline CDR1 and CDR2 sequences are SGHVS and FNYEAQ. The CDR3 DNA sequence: TGTGCCAGCAGCTTAGATCCTTCGGGTGGATTTTACAATGAGCAGTTGTTC. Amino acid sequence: CASSLDPSGGFYNEQLF.

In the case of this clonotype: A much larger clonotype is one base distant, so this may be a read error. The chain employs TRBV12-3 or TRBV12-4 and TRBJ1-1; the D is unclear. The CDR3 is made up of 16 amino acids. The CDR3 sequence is CSSSPLPTRMNTEAFF. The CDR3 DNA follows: TGTTCCAGCAGTCCCCTCCCGACTCGGATGAACACTGAAGCTTTCTTT.

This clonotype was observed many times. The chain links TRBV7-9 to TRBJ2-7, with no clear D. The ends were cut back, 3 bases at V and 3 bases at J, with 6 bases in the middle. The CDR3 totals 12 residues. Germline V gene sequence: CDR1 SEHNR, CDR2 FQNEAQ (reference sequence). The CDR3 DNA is TGTGCCAGCAGCTTTGACGGCTACGAGCAGTACTTC. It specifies CASSFDGYEQYF.

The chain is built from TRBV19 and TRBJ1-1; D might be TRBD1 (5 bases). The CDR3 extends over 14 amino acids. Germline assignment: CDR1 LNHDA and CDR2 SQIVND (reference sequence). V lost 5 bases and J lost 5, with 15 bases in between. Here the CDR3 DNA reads TGTGCCAGTAGTGGTGGGGCGCGGGGTACTGAAGCTTTCTTT. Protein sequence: CASSGGARGTEAFF.

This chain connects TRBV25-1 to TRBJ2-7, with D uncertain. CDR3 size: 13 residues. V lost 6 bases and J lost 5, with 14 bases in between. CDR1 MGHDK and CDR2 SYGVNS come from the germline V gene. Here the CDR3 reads CASRLTAKNEQYF. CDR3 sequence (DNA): TGTGCCAGCAGACTAACAGCTAAAAACGAGCAGTACTTC.

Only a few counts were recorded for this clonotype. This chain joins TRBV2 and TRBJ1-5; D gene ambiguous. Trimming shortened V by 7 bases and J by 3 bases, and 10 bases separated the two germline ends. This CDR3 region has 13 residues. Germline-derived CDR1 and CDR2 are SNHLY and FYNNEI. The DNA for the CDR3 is TGTGCCAGCACGACGGATATCAATCAGCCCCAGCATTTT. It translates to CASTTDINQPQHF. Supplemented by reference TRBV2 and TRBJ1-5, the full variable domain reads EPEVTQTPSHQVTQMGQEVILRCVPISNHLYFYWYRQILGQKVEFLVSFYNNEISEKSEIFDDQFSVERPDGSNFTLKIRSTKLEDSAMYFCASTTDINQPQHFGDGTRLSIL.

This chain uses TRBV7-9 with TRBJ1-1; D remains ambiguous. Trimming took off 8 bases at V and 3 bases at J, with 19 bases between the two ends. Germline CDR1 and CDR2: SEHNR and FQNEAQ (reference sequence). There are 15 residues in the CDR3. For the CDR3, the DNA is TGTGCCAGCCCCCCCCCGGTAGGCCTGGACACTGAAGCTTTCTTT. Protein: CASPPPVGLDTEAFF.

Here the CDR3 DNA reads TGTGCCACCAGTGGCTCACGGGACACGAGCAATCAGCCCCAGCATTTT. Translation gives CATSGSRDTSNQPQHF. The V call is TRBV24-1, the J call TRBJ1-5, with a tentative D call TRBD1 (6 bases). CDR3 length: 16 residues. V was trimmed by 5 bases and J by 1 base, leaving 14 bases between them. Per the germline V gene, CDR1 is KGHDR and CDR2 is SFDVKD.

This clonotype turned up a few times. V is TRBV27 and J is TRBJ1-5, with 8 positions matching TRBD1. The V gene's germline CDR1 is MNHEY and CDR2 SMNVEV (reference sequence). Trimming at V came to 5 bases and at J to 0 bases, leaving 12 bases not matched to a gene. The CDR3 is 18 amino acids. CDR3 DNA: TGTGCCAGCAGTCCAGGTCGGGGGACAGGTCCTAGCAATCAGCCCCAGCATTTT. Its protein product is CASSPGRGTGPSNQPQHF.

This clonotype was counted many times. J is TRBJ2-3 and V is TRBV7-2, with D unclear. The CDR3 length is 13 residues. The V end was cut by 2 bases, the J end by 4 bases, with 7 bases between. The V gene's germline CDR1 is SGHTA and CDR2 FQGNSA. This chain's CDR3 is CASSLNEADTQYF. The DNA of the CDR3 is TGTGCCAGCAGCTTAAACGAAGCAGATACGCAGTATTTT. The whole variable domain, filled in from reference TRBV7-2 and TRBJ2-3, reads GAGVSQSPSNKVTEKGKDVELRCDPISGHTALYWYRQSLGQGLEFLIYFQGNSAPDKSGLPSDRFSAERTGGSVSTLTIQRTQQEDSAVYLCASSLNEADTQYFGPGTRLTVL.

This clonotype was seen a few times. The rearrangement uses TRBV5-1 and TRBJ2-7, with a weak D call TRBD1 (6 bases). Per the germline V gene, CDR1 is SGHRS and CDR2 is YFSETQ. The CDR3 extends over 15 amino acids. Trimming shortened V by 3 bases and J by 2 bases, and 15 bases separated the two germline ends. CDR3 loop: CASSYRQVKTYEQYF. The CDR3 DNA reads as TGCGCCAGCAGCTATAGACAGGTGAAAACCTACGAGCAGTACTTC.

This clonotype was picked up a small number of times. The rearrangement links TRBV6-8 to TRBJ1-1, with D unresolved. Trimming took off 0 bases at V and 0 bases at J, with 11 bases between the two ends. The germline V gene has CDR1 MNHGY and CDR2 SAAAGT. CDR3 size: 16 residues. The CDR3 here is CASSYSLRPLNTEAFF. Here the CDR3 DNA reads TGTGCCAGCAGTTACTCGTTAAGACCACTGAACACTGAAGCTTTCTTT.

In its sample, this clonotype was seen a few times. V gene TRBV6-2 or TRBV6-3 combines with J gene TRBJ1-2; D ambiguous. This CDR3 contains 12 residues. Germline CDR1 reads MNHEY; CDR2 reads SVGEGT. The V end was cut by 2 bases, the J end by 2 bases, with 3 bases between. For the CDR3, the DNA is TGTGCCAGCAGTTACGGAAACTATGGCTACACCTTC. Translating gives CASSYGNYGYTF.

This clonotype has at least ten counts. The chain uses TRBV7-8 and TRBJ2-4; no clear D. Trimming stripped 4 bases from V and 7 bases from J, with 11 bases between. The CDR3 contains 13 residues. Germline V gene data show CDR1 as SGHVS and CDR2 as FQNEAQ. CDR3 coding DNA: TGTGCCAGCAGCTCCGAGCCCGGGAACATTCAGTACTTC. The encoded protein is CASSSEPGNIQYF.

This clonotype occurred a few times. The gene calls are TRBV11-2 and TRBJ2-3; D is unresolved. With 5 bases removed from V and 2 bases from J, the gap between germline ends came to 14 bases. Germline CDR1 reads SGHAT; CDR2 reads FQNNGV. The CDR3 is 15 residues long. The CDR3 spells CASSPASRNTDTQYF. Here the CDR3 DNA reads TGTGCCAGCAGCCCTGCCTCCCGGAACACAGATACGCAGTATTTT.

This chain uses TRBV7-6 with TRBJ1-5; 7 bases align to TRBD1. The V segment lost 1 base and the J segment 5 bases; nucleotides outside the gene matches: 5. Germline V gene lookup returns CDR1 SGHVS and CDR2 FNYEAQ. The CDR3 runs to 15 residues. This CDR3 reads CASSLVFGTDQPQHF. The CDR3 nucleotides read TGTGCCAGCAGCTTAGTTTTCGGGACAGATCAGCCCCAGCATTTT. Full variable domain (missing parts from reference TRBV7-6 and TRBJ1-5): GAGVSQSPRYKVTKRGQDVALRCDPISGHVSLYWYRQALGQGPEFLTYFNYEAQQDKSGLPNDRFSAERPEGSISTLTIQRTEQRDSAMYRCASSLVFGTDQPQHFGDGTRLSIL.

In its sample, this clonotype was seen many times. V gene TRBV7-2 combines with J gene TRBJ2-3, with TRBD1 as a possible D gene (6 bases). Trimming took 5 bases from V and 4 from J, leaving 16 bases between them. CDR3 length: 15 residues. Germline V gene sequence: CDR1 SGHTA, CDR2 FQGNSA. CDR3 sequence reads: CASSVQQGVADTQYF. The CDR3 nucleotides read TGTGCCAGCAGCGTACAACAGGGTGTCGCAGATACGCAGTATTTT.